This TCR beta chain was identified in a study of T-cell reconstitution after alpha-beta-depleted transplantation in children. Unique molecular identifiers tagged the TCRbeta library. TCRdb analysed the PCR reads with MiXCR anew, one entry per CDR3 protein. The table lists about 610,000 distinct CDR3 sequences, about 11% of them singletons, with less than 5% in the top ten. V was clipped by 8 bases and J by 2 bases, with 11 bases between them. The V gene's germline CDR1 is DFQATT and CDR2 SNEGSKA (reference sequence). CDR3 length: 12 residues. This clonotype was observed a few times. The receptor was derived from a human donor who donated a stem cell graft to a child with acute myeloid leukemia. This chain connects TRBV20-1 to TRBJ2-3, with D maybe TRBD2 (5 bases). This sample comprised PBMCs from the stem cell graft donor, obtained from the stem cell graft. CDR3 in amino acids: CSPRTYTDTQYF. The CDR3 DNA follows: TGCAGTCCTCGGACTTACACAGATACGCAGTATTTT.